This T cell receptor (beta chain) is drawn from a study of synovial regulatory T cells in juvenile arthritis. General study points: Synovial Treg CDR3 sequences overlapped more with iaTregs than other circulating Tregs.

The CDR3 has 15 residues. No DNA is given. CDR1 is ENHRY, CDR2 SYGVKD, per germline. To note about this clone: Its antigen is as yet unknown.

Sequenced by immunoSEQ multiplex PCR; TCRdb stores in-frame clones only, minus some. The sample table includes about 10,000 clones. The sequenced material came from Treg cells from blood. The subset is: remaining (HLA-DR-negative) circulating blood Treg cells. The receptor's source is a donor between 2 and 35 years old with juvenile idiopathic arthritis. The rearrangement uses TRBV10-3 and TRBJ2-1; TCRdb outputs TRBD2, but without DNA this stays unchecked. CDR3 loop: CAISAAEPGYNEQFF.